A single sample is the source of the 25 T cell receptor beta chains below, sequenced in a study of beta chain features in type 1 diabetes. The authors reverse transcribed all of the isolated RNA, so sequencing captured expressed TCRB transcripts. The protocol was immunoSEQ multiplex PCR, while the TCRdb copy is restricted to in-frame clones and leaves out a portion. The sample carries roughly 170,000 clones, about 12% recorded once. Sequencing was done on a sample of central memory CD4+ T cells from blood. These receptors originate from a young woman in good health.

This clone was seen more than once but under ten times. This sequence joins TRBV7-9 and TRBJ2-5; TRBD1 might be the D (5 bases). Near its end, the DNA agrees better with TRBJ2-7, so the J call may be wrong. This CDR3 contains 14 residues. CDR1 is SEHNR, CDR2 FQNEAQ, per germline (reference sequence). The CDR3 loop is CASSLDRPVYEQYF. The CDR3 bases are TGTGCCAGCAGCTTAGACAGGCCGGTCTACGAGCAGTACTTC.

This clone has only a few counts. V is TRBV30 and J is TRBJ1-2; no definite D call. This CDR3 has 13 residues. Trimming took 3 bases from V and 7 from J, leaving 15 bases between them. Germline V gives CDR1 GTSNPN, CDR2 SVGIG (reference sequence). The DNA of the CDR3 is TGTGCCTGGAGATACCCACCGAGCGGTGGCTACACCTTC. It is translated as CAWRYPPSGGYTF.

The chain uses TRBV19 and TRBJ2-3; D is perhaps TRBD2 (7 bases). This CDR3 is built from 15 residues. The V gene's germline CDR1 is LNHDA and CDR2 SQIVND (reference sequence). V was clipped by 6 bases and J by 2 bases, with 15 bases between them. The CDR3 reads CASSTAAGATDTQYF. CDR3 bases: TGTGCCAGTAGCACTGCGGCGGGGGCCACAGATACGCAGTATTTT.

The chain's CDR3 is CASSLGIAGMRETQYF. CDR3 coding DNA: TGTGCCAGCAGCTTAGGTATAGCGGGAATGCGAGAGACCCAGTACTTC. This chain connects TRBV7-2 to TRBJ2-5; TRBD2 aligns across 8 bases. J gave up 4 bases and V 1 base, and 8 bases lay outside the gene matches. The CDR3 contains 16 residues. The germline gives CDR1 SGHTA, CDR2 FQGNSA. Based on the CDR3 plus reference TRBV7-2 and TRBJ2-5, the full variable domain is GAGVSQSPSNKVTEKGKDVELRCDPISGHTALYWYRQSLGQGLEFLIYFQGNSAPDKSGLPSDRFSAERTGGSVSTLTIQRTQQEDSAVYLCASSLGIAGMRETQYFGPGTRLLVL.

The rearrangement joins TRBV6-1 to TRBJ2-7, with D perhaps TRBD2 (6 bases). Germline CDR1 reads MNHNS; CDR2 reads SASEGT. Trimming pared 8 bases from V and 2 bases from J, leaving 16 bases between. The CDR3 consists of 14 residues. In DNA form, the CDR3 reads TGTGCCAGCCAGGTCGGGGGACTGACCTACGAGCAGTACTTC. Translated, it gives CASQVGGLTYEQYF.

CDR3 residues: CASRRGGEVDEQFF. The CDR3 DNA is TGTGCCAGCAGGCGGGGTGGGGAGGTGGATGAGCAGTTCTTC. The chain recombines TRBV6-5 with TRBJ2-1, with D possibly TRBD2 on 6 matching bases. Germline values: CDR1 MNHEY, CDR2 SVGAGI. Trimming left V 6 bases short and J 8 bases short, with 17 bases between. The CDR3 consists of 14 residues.

The chain carries TRBV15 and TRBJ1-4, with 11 bases matching TRBD1. Trimming took 1 base from V and 10 from J; bases not matched to a gene: 2. From germline, CDR1 is LNHNV and CDR2 YYDKDF (reference sequence). The CDR3 is made up of 14 amino acids. This chain's CDR3 is CATSRGGTGGKLFF. In nucleotides, the CDR3 is TGTGCCACCAGCAGAGGAGGGACAGGGGGAAAACTGTTTTTT. Full variable domain (rest looked up from reference TRBV15 and TRBJ1-4): DAMVIQNPRYQVTQFGKPVTLSCSQTLNHNVMYWYQQKSSQAPKLLFHYYDKDFNNEADTPDNFQSRRPNTSFCFLDIRSPGLGDTAMYLCATSRGGTGGKLFFGSGTQLSVL.

A few counts support this clone. The rearrangement uses TRBV11-1 and TRBJ1-2, with a weak D call TRBD1 (6 bases). The CDR3 runs 16 residues. Germline CDR1 and CDR2: SGHAT and FQDESV (reference sequence). V gave up 4 bases and J gave up 4 bases, with 19 bases separating them. In nucleotides, the CDR3 is TGTGCCAGCAGCTCATTCGGCAGGGGATCTCCCTATGGCTACACCTTC. Its protein is CASSSFGRGSPYGYTF.

The chain joins TRBV5-1 to TRBJ2-5, with D possibly TRBD1 on 6 matching bases. The CDR3 is 14 residues long. V lost 0 bases and J 5 bases, leaving 11 bases between the germline ends. CDR1 SGHRS and CDR2 YFSETQ come from the germline V gene. CDR3 amino acids: CASSLGTVRETQYF. The CDR3 coding sequence is TGCGCCAGCAGCTTGGGGACAGTGCGGGAGACCCAGTACTTC.

This clone has more than one count but fewer than ten. J is TRBJ1-2 and V is TRBV30; D uncertain. V shed 0 bases and J shed 4 bases, with 21 bases lying between them. The germline V gene has CDR1 GTSNPN and CDR2 SVGIG (reference sequence). The CDR3 loop spans 17 amino acids. This CDR3 reads CAWSVGGSGVWTYGYTF. DNA of the CDR3: TGTGCCTGGAGTGTAGGCGGGTCTGGTGTTTGGACCTATGGCTACACCTTC.

This chain links TRBV18 with TRBJ2-7; TRBD1 agrees at 9 bases. CDR1 is KGHSH and CDR2 is LQKENI in the germline V gene. CDR3 length equals 16 residues. With 3 bases clipped from V and 3 bases from J, the junction kept 9 bases outside the gene matches. The CDR3 region has the DNA TGTGCCAGCTCACCTGGCCGGGACAGGGTGGACTACGAGCAGTACTTC. It is translated as CASSPGRDRVDYEQYF.

This clone has only a few counts. The chain is built from TRBV27 and TRBJ2-3; 8 bases are a match to TRBD2. Trimming took 9 bases from V and 4 from J; bases not matched to a gene: 15. CDR1 and CDR2 (germline): MNHEY, SMNVEV (reference sequence). The CDR3 has 16 amino acids. CDR3 in amino acids: CASSREGRRSPDTQYF. DNA of the CDR3: TGTGCCAGTTCACGGGAGGGGCGGAGATCACCAGATACGCAGTATTTT.

Only a few counts were recorded for this clone. V is TRBV7-2 and J is TRBJ2-7, with TRBD2 matching over 8 bases. The CDR3 is made up of 16 amino acids. The junction had 11 bases not matched to a gene; V was cut back by 6 bases and J by 1 base. Germline-derived CDR1 and CDR2 are SGHTA and FQGNSA. The CDR3 loop is CASSPRGSGGSYEQYF. The CDR3 bases are TGTGCCAGCAGTCCAAGGGGGAGCGGGGGATCCTACGAGCAGTACTTC.

The chain employs TRBV2 and TRBJ2-5, with 9 bases fitting TRBD2. The CDR3 is made up of 14 amino acids. Germline CDR1 and CDR2: SNHLY and FYNNEI. V trimming: 6 bases; J trimming: 4 bases; junction bases outside the gene matches: 6. The CDR3 sequence: CASSTLAGRETQYF. The CDR3 DNA follows: TGTGCCAGCAGCACCCTAGCGGGAAGAGAGACCCAGTACTTC.

The gene calls are TRBV11-2 and TRBJ2-7; tentatively, D is TRBD2 (6 bases). V was clipped by 2 bases and J by 9 bases, with 14 bases between them. This CDR3 spans 13 amino acids. Germline V gene lookup returns CDR1 SGHAT and CDR2 FQNNGV. The CDR3 protein is CASSLLGGVGQYF. The CDR3 coding sequence is TGTGCCAGCAGCTTATTAGGAGGGGTCGGGCAGTACTTC.

About this clone: The junction departs from germline at one end; a sequencing error may be responsible. J is TRBJ2-1 and V is TRBV18; D is perhaps TRBD1 (6 bases). Germline CDR1 reads KGHSH; CDR2 reads LQKENI. The CDR3 has 13 amino acids. The CDR3 sequence: CASLPQGRGEQFF. CDR3 nucleotide sequence: TGTGCCAGCTTACCACAGGGTAGGGGTGAGCAGTTCTTC.

The chain joins TRBV5-1 to TRBJ2-7; TRBD1 agrees at 12 bases. With 3 bases clipped from V and 6 bases from J, the junction kept 7 bases outside the gene matches. The CDR3 covers 15 residues. Per germline, CDR1 SGHRS and CDR2 YFSETQ. The CDR3 protein is CASSYYVGQGAEQYF. In DNA form, the CDR3 reads TGCGCCAGCAGCTATTACGTGGGACAGGGGGCCGAGCAGTACTTC.

The chain has TRBV2 and TRBJ1-2; tentatively, D is TRBD1 (5 bases). CDR1 and CDR2 (germline): SNHLY, FYNNEI. The CDR3 runs to 13 residues. Between the trimmed V and J ends, which lost 11 bases and 5 bases, there was a span of 18 bases. The CDR3 DNA sequence: TGTGCCGGAGGGGTCGATGGGAGATATGGCTACACCTTC. It encodes CAGGVDGRYGYTF.

This clone turned up a few times. The V and J genes are TRBV5-6 and TRBJ2-1; the D is unclear. The germline gives CDR1 SGHDT, CDR2 YYEEEE. CDR3 length equals 15 residues. V was pared by 3 bases and J by 0 bases, with 10 bases between. The CDR3 sequence is CASSSDISSYNEQFF. In DNA form, the CDR3 reads TGTGCCAGCAGCTCCGACATAAGCTCCTACAATGAGCAGTTCTTC.

V gene TRBV30 combines with J gene TRBJ2-4, with a possible D match to TRBD2 (6 bases). The V and J ends lost 4 bases and 10 bases respectively, with 14 bases between them. The CDR3 is 12 amino acids. Looked up from germline, CDR1 is GTSNPN and CDR2 is SVGIG (reference sequence). Here the CDR3 reads CAWNRGGGIQYF. CDR3 nucleotide sequence: TGTGCCTGGAATAGGGGAGGCGGGATTCAGTACTTC.

The J gene is TRBJ2-1, the V gene TRBV29-1, with 7 bases aligning to TRBD1. V gave up 6 bases and J gave up 5 bases; unmatched junction bases: 10. Germline V gene data show CDR1 as SQVTM and CDR2 as ANQGSEA. The CDR3 sequence is 14 residues long. CDR3 protein: CSVTDRDPNNEQFF. CDR3 sequence (DNA): TGCAGCGTCACAGACAGGGACCCTAACAATGAGCAGTTCTTC.

The chain joins TRBV11-1 to TRBJ2-2; the D gene is possibly TRBD1 (5 bases). CDR3 length: 14 residues. V gave up 6 bases and J gave up 6 bases, with 14 bases separating them. The germline CDR1 and CDR2 sequences are SGHAT and FQDESV (reference sequence). CDR3 protein: CASSSGSLPGELFF. In DNA, the CDR3 is TGTGCCAGCAGTTCAGGGTCCCTACCCGGGGAGCTGTTTTTT.

CDR3 sequence: CASSLAGQGETQYF. The CDR3, as DNA: TGCGCCAGCAGCTTGGCGGGTCAGGGGGAGACCCAGTACTTC. This chain connects TRBV5-1 to TRBJ2-5, with D maybe TRBD1 (6 bases). V lost 0 bases and J 5 bases, leaving 11 bases between the germline ends. The CDR3 sequence is 14 residues long. Germline V CDR1 and CDR2: SGHRS, YFSETQ.

V is TRBV18 and J is TRBJ1-1; D gene uncertain. The V gene's germline CDR1 is KGHSH and CDR2 LQKENI. V dropped 6 bases and J dropped 1 base, with 12 bases sitting between them. The length of the CDR3 is 14 residues. In DNA form, the CDR3 reads TGTGCCAGCTCGCGGGCTGCCAAGAACACTGAAGCTTTCTTT. Translation: CASSRAAKNTEAFF.

The table lists this clone with a few counts. The rearrangement links TRBV4-1 to TRBJ2-7; 9 bases are a match to TRBD1. The CDR3 is 18 amino acids. Germline CDR1 MGHRA, CDR2 YSYEKL. J gave up 4 bases and V 1 base, and 14 bases lay outside the gene matches. The CDR3 is CASSQVPGTGYLKYEQYF. The CDR3 coding sequence is TGCGCCAGCAGCCAAGTCCCCGGGACAGGGTACCTTAAGTACGAGCAGTACTTC.